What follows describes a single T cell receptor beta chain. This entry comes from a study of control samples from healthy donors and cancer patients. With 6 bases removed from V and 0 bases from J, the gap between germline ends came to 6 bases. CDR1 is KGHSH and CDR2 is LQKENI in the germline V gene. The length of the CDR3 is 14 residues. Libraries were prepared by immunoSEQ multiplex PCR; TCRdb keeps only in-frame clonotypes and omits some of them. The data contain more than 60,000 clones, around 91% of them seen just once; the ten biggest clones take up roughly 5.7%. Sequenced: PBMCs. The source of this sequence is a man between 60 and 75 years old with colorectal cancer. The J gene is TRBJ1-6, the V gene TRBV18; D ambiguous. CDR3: CASSLSSYNSPLHF. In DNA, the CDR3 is TGTGCCAGCTCCCTAAGCTCCTATAATTCACCCCTCCACTTT.